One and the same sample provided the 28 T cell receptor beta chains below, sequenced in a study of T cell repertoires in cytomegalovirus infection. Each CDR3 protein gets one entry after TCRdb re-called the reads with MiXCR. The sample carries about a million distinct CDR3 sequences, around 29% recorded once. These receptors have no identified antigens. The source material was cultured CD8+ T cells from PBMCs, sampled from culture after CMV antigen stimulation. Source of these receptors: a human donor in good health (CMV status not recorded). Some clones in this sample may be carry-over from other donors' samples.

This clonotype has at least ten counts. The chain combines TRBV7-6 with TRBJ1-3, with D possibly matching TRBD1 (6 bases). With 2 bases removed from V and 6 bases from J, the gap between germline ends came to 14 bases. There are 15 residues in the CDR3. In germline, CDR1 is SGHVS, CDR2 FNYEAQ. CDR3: CASSLFAGEENTIYF. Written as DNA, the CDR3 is TGTGCCAGCAGCTTATTCGCAGGGGAGGAAAACACCATATATTTT.

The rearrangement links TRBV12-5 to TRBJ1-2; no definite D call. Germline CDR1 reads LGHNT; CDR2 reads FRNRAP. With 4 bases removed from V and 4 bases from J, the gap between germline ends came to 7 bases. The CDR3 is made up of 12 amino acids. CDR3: CASGSQSYGYTF. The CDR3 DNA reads TGTGCTAGTGGTTCTCAAAGCTATGGCTACACCTTC.

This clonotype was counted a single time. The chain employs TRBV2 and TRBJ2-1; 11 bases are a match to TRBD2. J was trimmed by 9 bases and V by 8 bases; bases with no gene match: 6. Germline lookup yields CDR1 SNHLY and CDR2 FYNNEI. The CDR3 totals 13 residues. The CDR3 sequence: CASRLAGSFEQFF. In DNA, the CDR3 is TGTGCCAGCCGACTAGCGGGGTCCTTTGAGCAGTTCTTC.

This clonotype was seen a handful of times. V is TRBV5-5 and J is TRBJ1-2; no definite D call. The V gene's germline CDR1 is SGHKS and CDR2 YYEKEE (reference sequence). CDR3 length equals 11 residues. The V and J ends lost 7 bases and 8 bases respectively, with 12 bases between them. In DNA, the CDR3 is TGTGCCAGCCGGACCTCTTCCGGCTACACCTTC. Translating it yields CASRTSSGYTF.

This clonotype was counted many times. CDR3 amino acids: CASSLEYRAGELFF. The CDR3, as DNA: TGTGCCAGCAGCTTAGAGTACAGGGCCGGGGAGCTGTTTTTT. This chain connects TRBV7-2 to TRBJ2-2; a possible D gene is TRBD1 (6 bases). From germline, CDR1 is SGHTA and CDR2 FQGNSA. Trimming stripped 1 base from V and 6 bases from J, with 9 bases between. The CDR3 is made up of 14 amino acids.

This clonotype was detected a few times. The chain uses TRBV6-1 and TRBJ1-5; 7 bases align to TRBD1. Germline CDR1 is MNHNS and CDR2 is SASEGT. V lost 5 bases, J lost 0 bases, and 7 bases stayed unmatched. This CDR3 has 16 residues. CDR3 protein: CASSLQGPYSNQPQHF. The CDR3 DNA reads TGTGCCAGCAGTCTACAGGGGCCTTATAGCAATCAGCCCCAGCATTTT.

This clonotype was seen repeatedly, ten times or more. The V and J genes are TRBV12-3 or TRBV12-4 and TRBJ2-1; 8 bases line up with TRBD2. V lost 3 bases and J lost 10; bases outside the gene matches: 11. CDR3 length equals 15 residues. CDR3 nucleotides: TGTGCCAGCAGTTTGAAAGCGGGGGCCGCTGGGGAGCAGTTCTTC. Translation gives CASSLKAGAAGEQFF.

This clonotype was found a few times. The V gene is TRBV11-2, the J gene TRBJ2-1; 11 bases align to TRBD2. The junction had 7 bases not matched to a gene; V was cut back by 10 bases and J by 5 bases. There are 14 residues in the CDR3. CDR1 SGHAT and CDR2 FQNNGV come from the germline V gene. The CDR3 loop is CATVAGGPHNEQFF. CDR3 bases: TGTGCCACCGTAGCGGGGGGGCCACACAATGAGCAGTTCTTC.

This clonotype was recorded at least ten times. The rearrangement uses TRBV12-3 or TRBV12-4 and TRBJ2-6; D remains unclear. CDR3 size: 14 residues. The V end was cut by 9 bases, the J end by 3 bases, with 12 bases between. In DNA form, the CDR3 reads TGTGCCAGGAATTCAACCAATGGGGCCAACGTCCTGACTTTC. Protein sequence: CARNSTNGANVLTF.

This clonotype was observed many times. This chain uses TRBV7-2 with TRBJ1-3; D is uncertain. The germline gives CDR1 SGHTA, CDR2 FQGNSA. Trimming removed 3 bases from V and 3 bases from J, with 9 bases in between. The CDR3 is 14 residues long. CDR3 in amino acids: CASSFPGFGNTIYF. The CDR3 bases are TGTGCCAGCAGCTTCCCCGGGTTTGGAAACACCATATATTTT.

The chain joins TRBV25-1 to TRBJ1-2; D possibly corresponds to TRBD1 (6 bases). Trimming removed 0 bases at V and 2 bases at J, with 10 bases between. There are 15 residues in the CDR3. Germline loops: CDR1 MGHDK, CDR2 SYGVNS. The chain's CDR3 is CASSEYWRGNYGYTF. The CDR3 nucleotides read TGTGCCAGCAGTGAATATTGGAGGGGGAACTATGGCTACACCTTC.

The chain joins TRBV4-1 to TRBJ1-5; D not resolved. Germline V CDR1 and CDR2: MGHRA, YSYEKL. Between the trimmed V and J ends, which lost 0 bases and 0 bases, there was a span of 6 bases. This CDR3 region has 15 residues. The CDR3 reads CASSQDAVSNQPQHF. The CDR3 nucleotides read TGCGCCAGCAGCCAAGATGCAGTTAGCAATCAGCCCCAGCATTTT.

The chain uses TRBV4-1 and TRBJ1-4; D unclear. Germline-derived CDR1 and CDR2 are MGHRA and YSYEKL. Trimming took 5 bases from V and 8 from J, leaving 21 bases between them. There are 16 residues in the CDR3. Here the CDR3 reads CASSIRIEEAGEKLFF. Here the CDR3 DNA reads TGCGCCAGCAGCATACGAATCGAGGAGGCCGGGGAAAAACTGTTTTTT.

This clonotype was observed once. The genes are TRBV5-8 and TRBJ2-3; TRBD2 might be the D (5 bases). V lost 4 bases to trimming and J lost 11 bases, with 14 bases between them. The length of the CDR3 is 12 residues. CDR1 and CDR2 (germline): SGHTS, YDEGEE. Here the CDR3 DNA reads TGTGCCAGCAGCCTGGACTCTTATAAGCAGTATTTT. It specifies CASSLDSYKQYF.

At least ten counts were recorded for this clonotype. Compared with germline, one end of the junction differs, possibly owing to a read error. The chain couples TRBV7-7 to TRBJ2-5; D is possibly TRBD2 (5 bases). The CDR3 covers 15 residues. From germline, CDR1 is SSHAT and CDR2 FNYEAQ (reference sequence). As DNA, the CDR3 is TGTGCTAGCAGCCCCTCGGGGTACGTCGGGGAGACCCAGTACTTC. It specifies CASSPSGYVGETQYF.

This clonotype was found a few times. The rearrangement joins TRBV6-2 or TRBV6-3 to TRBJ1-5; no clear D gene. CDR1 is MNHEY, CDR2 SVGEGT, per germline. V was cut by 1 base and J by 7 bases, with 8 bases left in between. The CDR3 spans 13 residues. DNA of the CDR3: TGTGCCAGCAGTTACTTCTCTGGCCAGCCCCAGCATTTT. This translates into CASSYFSGQPQHF.

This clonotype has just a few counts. Written as DNA, the CDR3 is TGTGCCAGCAGCTTAAGTGAGGGGCTAGGAAACACCATATATTTT. It yields the protein CASSLSEGLGNTIYF. The chain couples TRBV7-3 to TRBJ1-3; TRBD1 might be the D (5 bases). Trimming pared 1 base from V and 4 bases from J, leaving 11 bases between. CDR3 size: 15 residues. Germline V lookup: CDR1 SGHTA, CDR2 FQGTGA.

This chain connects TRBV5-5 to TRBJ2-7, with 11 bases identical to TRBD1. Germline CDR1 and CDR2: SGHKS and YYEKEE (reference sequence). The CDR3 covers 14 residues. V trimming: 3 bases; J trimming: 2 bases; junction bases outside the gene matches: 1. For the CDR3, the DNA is TGTGCCAGCAGCTGGGACAGGGGGGCCTACGAGCAGTACGTC. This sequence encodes CASSWDRGAYEQYV.

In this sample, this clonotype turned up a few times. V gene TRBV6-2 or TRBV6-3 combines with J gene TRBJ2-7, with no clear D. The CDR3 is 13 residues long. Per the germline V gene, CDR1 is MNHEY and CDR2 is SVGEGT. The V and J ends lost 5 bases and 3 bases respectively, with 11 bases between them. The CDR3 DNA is TGTGCCAGCAGTCCCCACAGCCGCTACGAGCAGTACGTC. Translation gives CASSPHSRYEQYV.

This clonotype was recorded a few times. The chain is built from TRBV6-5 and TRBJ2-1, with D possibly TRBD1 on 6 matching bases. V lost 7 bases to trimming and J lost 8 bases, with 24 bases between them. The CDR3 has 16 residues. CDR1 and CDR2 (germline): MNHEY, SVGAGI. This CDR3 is CASISLVRGFYDEQFF. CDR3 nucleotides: TGTGCCAGCATCTCCCTCGTCAGGGGATTTTATGATGAGCAGTTCTTC.

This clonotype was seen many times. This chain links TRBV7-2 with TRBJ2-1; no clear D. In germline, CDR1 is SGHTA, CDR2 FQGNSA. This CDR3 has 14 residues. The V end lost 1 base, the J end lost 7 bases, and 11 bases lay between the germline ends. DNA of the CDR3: TGTGCCAGCAGCTTAGAACCCGCCCCGAATGAGCAGTTCTTC. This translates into CASSLEPAPNEQFF.

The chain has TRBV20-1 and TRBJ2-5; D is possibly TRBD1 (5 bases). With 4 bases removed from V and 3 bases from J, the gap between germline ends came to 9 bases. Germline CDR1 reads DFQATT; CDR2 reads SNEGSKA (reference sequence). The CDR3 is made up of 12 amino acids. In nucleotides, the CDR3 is TGCAGTGCTAAACCAGGGAAAGAGACCCAGTACTTC. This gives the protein CSAKPGKETQYF.

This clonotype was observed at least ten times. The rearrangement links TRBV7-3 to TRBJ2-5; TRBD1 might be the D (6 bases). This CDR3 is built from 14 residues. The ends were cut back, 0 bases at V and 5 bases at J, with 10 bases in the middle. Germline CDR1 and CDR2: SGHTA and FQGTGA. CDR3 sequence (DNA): TGTGCCAGCAGCTTAACTTGGACAGCTGAGACCCAGTACTTC. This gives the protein CASSLTWTAETQYF.

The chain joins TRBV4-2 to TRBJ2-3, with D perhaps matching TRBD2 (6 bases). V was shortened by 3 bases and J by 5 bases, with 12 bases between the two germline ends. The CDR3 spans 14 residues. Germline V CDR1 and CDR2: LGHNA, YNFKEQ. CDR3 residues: CASSQGGIEDTQYF. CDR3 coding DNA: TGTGCCAGCAGCCAGGGCGGGATTGAAGATACGCAGTATTTT.

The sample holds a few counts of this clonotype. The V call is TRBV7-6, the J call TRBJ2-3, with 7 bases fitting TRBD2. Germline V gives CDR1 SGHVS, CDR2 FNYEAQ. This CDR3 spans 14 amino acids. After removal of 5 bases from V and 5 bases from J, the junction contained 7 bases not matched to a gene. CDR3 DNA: TGTGCCAGCAGCCCGCGGGGGTTGAGAGATACGCAGTATTTT. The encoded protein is CASSPRGLRDTQYF.

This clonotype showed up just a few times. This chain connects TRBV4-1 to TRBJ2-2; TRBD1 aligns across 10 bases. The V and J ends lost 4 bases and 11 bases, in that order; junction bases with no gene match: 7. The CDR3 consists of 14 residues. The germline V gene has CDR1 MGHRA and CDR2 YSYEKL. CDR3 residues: CASSPGQGSQELFF. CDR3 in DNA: TGCGCCAGCAGCCCGGGACAGGGGTCACAAGAGCTGTTTTTT.

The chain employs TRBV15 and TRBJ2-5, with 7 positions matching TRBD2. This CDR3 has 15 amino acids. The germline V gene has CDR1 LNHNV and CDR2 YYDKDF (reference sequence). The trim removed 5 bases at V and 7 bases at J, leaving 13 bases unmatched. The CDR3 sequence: CATSRGRAARGTQYF. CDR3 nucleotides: TGTGCCACCAGCCGTGGGAGGGCGGCACGGGGGACCCAGTACTTC.

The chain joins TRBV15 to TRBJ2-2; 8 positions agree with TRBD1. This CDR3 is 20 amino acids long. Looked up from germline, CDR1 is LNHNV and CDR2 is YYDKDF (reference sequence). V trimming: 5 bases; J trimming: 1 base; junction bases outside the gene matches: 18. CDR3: CATSGTGTVGQGWNTGELFF. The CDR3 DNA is TGTGCCACCAGCGGAACAGGGACAGTTGGACAGGGTTGGAACACCGGGGAGCTGTTTTTT.